This T cell receptor (beta chain) is drawn from a study of shared clonotypes between healthy human individuals. Study overall: CD8 memory received one plate per donor, CD8 naive two, CD4 memory three and CD4 naive three.

There were no recent acute infections or vaccinations among the donors, who were healthy HIV-negative adults. The germline V gene has CDR1 SGHRS and CDR2 YFSETQ. V dropped 2 bases and J dropped 4 bases, with 9 bases sitting between them. CDR3 length: 14 amino acids. Using immunoSEQ multiplex PCR, the repertoire was profiled, and TCRdb retains in-frame clones only, with some absent. The data show about 2.5 million clones, with 85% to 95% seen just once and 0.37% held by the top ten. The TCR sequence derives from a man between 18 and 29 years old in good health. Some clones in this sample may be carry-over from other donors' samples. The material sequenced was naive CD4+ T cells from PBMCs. Stated subset: CD45RA+ positively selected. The chain employs TRBV5-1 and TRBJ2-2; TRBD1 is a possible D gene (5 bases). In DNA form, the CDR3 reads TGCGCCAGCAGCTTCGACAGAACCACCGGGGAGCTGTTTTTT. This codes for CASSFDRTTGELFF.